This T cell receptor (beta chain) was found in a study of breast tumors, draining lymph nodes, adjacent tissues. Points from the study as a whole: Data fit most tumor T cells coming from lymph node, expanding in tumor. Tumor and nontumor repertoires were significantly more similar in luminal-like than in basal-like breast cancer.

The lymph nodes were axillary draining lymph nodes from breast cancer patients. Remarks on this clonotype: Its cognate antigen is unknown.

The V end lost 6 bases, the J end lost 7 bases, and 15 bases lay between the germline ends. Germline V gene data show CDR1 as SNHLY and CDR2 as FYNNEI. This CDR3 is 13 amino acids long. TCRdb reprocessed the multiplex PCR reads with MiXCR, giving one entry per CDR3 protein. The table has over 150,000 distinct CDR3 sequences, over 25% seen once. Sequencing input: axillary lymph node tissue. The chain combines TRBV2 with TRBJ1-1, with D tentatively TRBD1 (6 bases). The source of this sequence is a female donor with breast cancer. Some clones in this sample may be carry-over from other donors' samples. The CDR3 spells CASSADRRNEAFF. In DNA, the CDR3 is TGTGCCAGCAGCGCTGACAGGAGGAATGAAGCTTTCTTT.